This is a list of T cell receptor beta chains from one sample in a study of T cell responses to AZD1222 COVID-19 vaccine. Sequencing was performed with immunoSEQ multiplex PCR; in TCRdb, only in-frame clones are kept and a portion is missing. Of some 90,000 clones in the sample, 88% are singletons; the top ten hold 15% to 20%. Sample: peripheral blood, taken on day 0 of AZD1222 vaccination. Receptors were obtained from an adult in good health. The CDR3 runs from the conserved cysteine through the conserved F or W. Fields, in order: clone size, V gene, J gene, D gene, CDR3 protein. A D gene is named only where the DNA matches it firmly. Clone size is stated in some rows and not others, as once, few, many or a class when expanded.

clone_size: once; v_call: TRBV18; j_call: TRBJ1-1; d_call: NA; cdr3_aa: CASSPATGNTEAFF
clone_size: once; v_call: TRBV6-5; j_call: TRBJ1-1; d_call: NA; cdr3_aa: CASSYAPANTEAFF
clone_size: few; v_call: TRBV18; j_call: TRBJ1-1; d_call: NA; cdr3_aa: CASSPRDTQNTEAFF
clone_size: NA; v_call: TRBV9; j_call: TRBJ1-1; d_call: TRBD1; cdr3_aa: CASSDYRGTLNTEAFF
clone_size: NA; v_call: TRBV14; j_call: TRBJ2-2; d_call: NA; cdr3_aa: CASSQLGNTGELFF
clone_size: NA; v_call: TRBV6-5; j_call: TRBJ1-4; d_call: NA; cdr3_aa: CASSYLAANEKLFF
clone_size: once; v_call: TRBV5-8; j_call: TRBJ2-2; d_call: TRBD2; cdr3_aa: CASSLDAGRTSGFF
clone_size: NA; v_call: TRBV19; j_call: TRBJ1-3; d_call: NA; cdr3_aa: CASSARQYSGNTIYF
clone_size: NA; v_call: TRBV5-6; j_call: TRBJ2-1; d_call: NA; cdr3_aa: CASSSLGQGPREEQFF
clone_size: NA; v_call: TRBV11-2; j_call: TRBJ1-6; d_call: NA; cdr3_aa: CASSLDPGANSPLHF
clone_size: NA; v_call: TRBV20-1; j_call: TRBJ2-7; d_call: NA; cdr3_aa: CSASYQQQYF
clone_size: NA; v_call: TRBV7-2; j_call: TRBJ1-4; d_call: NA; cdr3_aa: CASSLAPRGRSEKLFF
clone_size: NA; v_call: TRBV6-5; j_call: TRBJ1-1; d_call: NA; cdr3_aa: CASGAGVSEAFF
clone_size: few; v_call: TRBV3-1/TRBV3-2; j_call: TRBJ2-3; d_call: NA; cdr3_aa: CASSQDRLSTDTQYF
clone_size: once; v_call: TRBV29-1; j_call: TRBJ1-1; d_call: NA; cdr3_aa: CSVPSGASTEAFF
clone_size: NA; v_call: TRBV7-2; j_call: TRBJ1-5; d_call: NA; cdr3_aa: CASSLESAPNQPQHF
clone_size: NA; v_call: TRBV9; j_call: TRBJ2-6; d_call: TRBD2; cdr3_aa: CASSVGLAGASSGANVLTF
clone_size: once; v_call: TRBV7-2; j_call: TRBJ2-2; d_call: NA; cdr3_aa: CASSLVGSNTGELFF
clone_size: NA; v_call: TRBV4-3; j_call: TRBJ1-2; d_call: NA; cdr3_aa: CASSQGGASQSYGYTF
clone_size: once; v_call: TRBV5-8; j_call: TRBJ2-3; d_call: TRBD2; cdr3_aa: CASRPTSGRYDSTDTQYF
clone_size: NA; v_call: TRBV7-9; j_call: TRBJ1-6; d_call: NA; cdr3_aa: CASSLSGTGSPLHF
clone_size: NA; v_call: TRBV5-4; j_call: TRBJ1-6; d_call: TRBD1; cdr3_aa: CASSLVGQASSYNSPLHF
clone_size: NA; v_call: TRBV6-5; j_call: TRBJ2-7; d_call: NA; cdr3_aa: CASSYSSSLIREQYF
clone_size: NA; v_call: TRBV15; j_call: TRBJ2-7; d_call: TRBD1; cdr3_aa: CATSRHIAGTGSYEQYF
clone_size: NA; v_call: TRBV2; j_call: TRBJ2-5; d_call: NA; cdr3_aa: CASSEATGRGETQYF
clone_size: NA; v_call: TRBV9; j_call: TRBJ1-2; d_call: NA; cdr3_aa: CASSVFEIPYGYTF
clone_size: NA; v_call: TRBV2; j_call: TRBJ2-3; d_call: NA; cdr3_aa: CASNNGLGTDTQYF
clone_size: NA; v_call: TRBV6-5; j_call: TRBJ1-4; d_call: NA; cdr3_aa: CASSYLQLPNEKLFF
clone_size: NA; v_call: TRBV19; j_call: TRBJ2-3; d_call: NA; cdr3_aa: CASKAEGRTDTQYF
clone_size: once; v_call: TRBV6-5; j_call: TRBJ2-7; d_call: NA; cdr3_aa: CASSREGYEQYF